What follows describes a single TCR beta chain. Its specificity is not known. The sample originates from a study of T cell clonotyping in hematopoietic cell transplantation. Study observations and caveats: At the given depth, recipient repertoires were over 95% de novo clonotypes.

Clones were read by immunoSEQ multiplex PCR, and TCRdb kept only the in-frame ones, dropping some. The sample includes tens of thousands of clones, roughly 94% of them seen just once. Germline CDR1 is SQVTM and CDR2 is ANQGSEA. This CDR3 contains 16 residues. V lost 7 bases, J lost 4 bases, and 25 bases lay in between. The rearrangement joins TRBV29-1 to TRBJ1-2; weak D call: TRBD1 (5 bases). The sequencing sample was made of peripheral blood mononuclear cells. The receptor's source is a woman aged 45-60 years in good health. Some clones in this sample may be carry-over from other donors' samples. CDR3 protein: CSANSGLKAGGYGYTF. CDR3 nucleotides: TGCAGCGCTAATTCGGGACTCAAGGCCGGGGGCTATGGCTACACCTTC.